This T cell receptor beta chain is drawn from a study of blood T cell repertoires in COVID-19. This CDR3 has 17 amino acids. CDR1 LNHDA and CDR2 SQIVND come from the germline V gene (reference sequence). J was trimmed by 12 bases and V by 0 bases; bases with no gene match: 17. Using immunoSEQ multiplex PCR, the repertoire was profiled, and TCRdb retains in-frame clones only, with some absent. The sample holds about 73,000 clones; about 80% are singletons and the top ten take roughly 6%. The sequence derives from a woman aged 60-75 years with acute or convalescent COVID-19. The V and J genes are TRBV19 and TRBJ2-1, with 7 bases matching TRBD1. The material sequenced was peripheral blood. CDR3 coding DNA: TGTGCCAGTAGTATAGATAACCTCCTCGAAGGGGGCTCAACGCAGTTCTTC. This encodes CASSIDNLLEGGSTQFF.